The clone carrying this TCR beta chain was observed at least ten times. Its specificity is unknown. Amplification of the TCR beta CDR3 regions used RNA transcripts (as template). RT-PCR with HTBI primers came first, then second-round multiplex PCR. MiXCR was run by TCRdb on the multiplex PCR reads, yielding one entry per CDR3 protein. The table includes around 400,000 distinct CDR3 sequences, around 20% detected once. A follow-up of 18 months without ophthalmopathy meant that hyperthyroidism was stable. Certain patients were not enrolled. These were patients with other autoimmune diseases, uncontrolled infections, pregnancy or lactation. This specimen belongs to a study of Graves' ophthalmopathy and Graves' hyperthyroidism. Study conclusions and caveats: Ophthalmopathy progression predictions by the model showed about 79% specificity and approximately 71% sensitivity. Blood also harbored most expanded thyroid clonotypes above 0.001 frequency.

The germline gives CDR1 SGHAT, CDR2 FQNNGV. This CDR3 has 14 amino acids. J gave up 0 bases and V 4 bases, and 0 bases lay outside the gene matches. The rearrangement links TRBV11-2 to TRBJ1-1; 9 bases align to TRBD1. The TCR was taken from a woman under 30 with stable Graves' hyperthyroidism. Sequenced material: peripheral blood. This chain's CDR3 is CASSWDRVNTEAFF. In DNA form, the CDR3 reads TGTGCCAGCAGCTGGGACAGGGTGAACACTGAAGCTTTCTTT.